The rows below give T cell receptor beta chains drawn from one sample of a study of blood T cell repertoires in COVID-19. TCRdb keeps only in-frame clones here, not all; method: immunoSEQ multiplex PCR. The sample shows approximately 280,000 clones, 88% of them seen only once. The specimen sequenced was peripheral blood. The receptor source for this set is a man in his late teens or twenties with active or convalescent COVID-19. Both conserved end residues are part of each CDR3. A D gene is named only where the DNA matches it firmly. Clone size is not always given. Where it is, it says once, few, many or a class for expanded clones.

V: TRBV10-2
size: NA
J: TRBJ1-2
D: NA
length: 16
CDR3: CASSDGVTVDPDGYTF
DNA: TGCGCCAGCAGTGATGGGGTGACAGTGGACCCTGATGGCTACACCTTC

V: TRBV9
size: NA
J: TRBJ1-4
D: NA
length: 14
CDR3: CASSVASGGGKLFF
DNA: TGTGCCAGCAGCGTAGCTTCTGGGGGGGGAAAACTGTTTTTT

V: TRBV7-6
size: once
J: TRBJ2-2
D: TRBD1
length: 16
CDR3: CASSLLGTGGTGELFF
DNA: TGTGCCAGCAGCTTACTCGGGACAGGGGGCACCGGGGAGCTGTTTTTT

V: TRBV6-2/TRBV6-3
size: NA
J: TRBJ1-5
D: NA
length: 17
CDR3: CASSFLAQAYSNQPQHF
DNA: TGTGCCAGCAGTTTCCTCGCCCAGGCTTATAGCAATCAGCCCCAGCATTTT

V: TRBV27
size: NA
J: TRBJ1-1
D: NA
length: 14
CDR3: CASSPRRSSTEAFF
DNA: TGTGCCAGCAGCCCTCGACGGAGTTCCACTGAAGCTTTCTTT

V: TRBV7-8
size: once
J: TRBJ2-7
D: TRBD1
length: 14
CDR3: CASSWDRTKGGQYF
DNA: TGTGCCAGCAGCTGGGACAGGACAAAAGGAGGGCAGTACTTC

V: TRBV3-1/TRBV3-2
size: NA
J: TRBJ2-3
D: TRBD2
length: 17
CDR3: CASSHIPGLAGADTQYF
DNA: TGTGCCAGCAGCCATATACCGGGACTAGCGGGGGCAGATACGCAGTATTTT

V: TRBV13
size: NA
J: TRBJ2-1
D: NA
length: 17
CDR3: CASSLGTRYPGYNEQFF
DNA: TGTGCCAGCAGCTTAGGGACCCGGTACCCCGGGTACAATGAGCAGTTCTTC

V: TRBV2
size: NA
J: TRBJ1-1
D: TRBD1
length: 13
CDR3: CASRAGGITEAFF
DNA: TGTGCCAGCAGGGCAGGGGGGATCACTGAAGCTTTCTTT

V: TRBV10-3
size: NA
J: TRBJ1-1
D: NA
length: 15
CDR3: CAISISRDTNTEAFF
DNA: TGTGCCATCAGCATCTCCCGGGACACGAACACTGAAGCTTTCTTT

V: TRBV6-2/TRBV6-3
size: NA
J: TRBJ2-5
D: TRBD2
length: 15
CDR3: CASSTGTSSGETQYF
DNA: TGTGCCAGCAGCACCGGGACTAGCTCGGGAGAGACCCAGTACTTC

V: TRBV5-4
size: NA
J: TRBJ1-2
D: TRBD1
length: 14
CDR3: CASTPYRGPYGYTF
DNA: TGTGCCAGCACCCCGTACAGGGGACCGTATGGCTACACCTTC

V: TRBV2
size: NA
J: TRBJ1-5
D: NA
length: 14
CDR3: CASSAGTGNQPQHF
DNA: TGTGCCAGCAGCGCCGGTACCGGCAATCAGCCCCAGCATTTT

V: TRBV9
size: NA
J: TRBJ2-1
D: NA
length: 15
CDR3: CASSVAPDSYNEQFF
DNA: TGTGCCAGCAGCGTAGCCCCGGACAGTTACAATGAGCAGTTCTTC

V: TRBV14
size: NA
J: TRBJ2-5
D: TRBD1
length: 14
CDR3: CASSPRTGKETQYF
DNA: TGTGCCAGCAGCCCTAGGACAGGGAAAGAGACCCAGTACTTC

V: TRBV2
size: NA
J: TRBJ1-1
D: NA
length: 13
CDR3: CASKGQGFTEAFF
DNA: TGTGCCAGCAAGGGCCAGGGCTTCACTGAAGCTTTCTTT

V: TRBV20-1
size: NA
J: TRBJ1-5
D: TRBD1
length: 19
CDR3: CSASAATGGALWSNQPQHF
DNA: TGCAGTGCTAGTGCGGCGACAGGGGGCGCCCTTTGGAGCAATCAGCCCCAGCATTTT

V: TRBV20-1
size: NA
J: TRBJ2-7
D: TRBD2
length: 16
CDR3: CSASRSGGGAIYEQYF
DNA: TGCAGTGCTAGTCGATCGGGCGGGGGGGCCATTTACGAGCAGTACTTC

V: TRBV2
size: NA
J: TRBJ1-1
D: NA
length: 13
CDR3: CASSAGQNTEAFF
DNA: TGTGCCAGCAGTGCCGGACAGAACACTGAAGCTTTCTTT

V: TRBV6-4
size: NA
J: TRBJ2-6
D: TRBD2
length: 16
CDR3: CASSDSSGTGANVLTF
DNA: TGTGCCAGCAGTGACTCGAGCGGGACTGGGGCCAACGTCCTGACTTTC

V: TRBV10-1
size: NA
J: TRBJ2-1
D: TRBD1
length: 14
CDR3: CARERQGSRNEQFF
DNA: TGCGCCCGAGAACGACAGGGGTCGAGGAATGAGCAGTTCTTC

V: TRBV4-1
size: NA
J: TRBJ2-2
D: NA
length: 15
CDR3: CASSPPGLGGGELFF
DNA: TGCGCCAGCAGCCCTCCTGGGCTGGGAGGCGGGGAGCTGTTTTTT

V: TRBV19
size: once
J: TRBJ1-1
D: NA
length: 16
CDR3: CASSIVPPRVVTEAFF
DNA: TGTGCCAGTAGTATAGTCCCCCCCAGGGTTGTCACTGAAGCTTTCTTT

V: TRBV3-1/TRBV3-2
size: NA
J: TRBJ1-3
D: NA
length: 16
CDR3: CASSHGGGSSGNTIYF
DNA: TGTGCCAGCAGTCACGGGGGAGGGAGCTCTGGAAACACCATATATTTT

V: TRBV4-3
size: NA
J: TRBJ2-7
D: TRBD1
length: 19
CDR3: CASSQGFIQGAVRFHEQYF
DNA: TGCGCCAGCAGCCAAGGATTTATTCAGGGGGCGGTTCGGTTCCACGAGCAGTACTTC

V: TRBV27
size: NA
J: TRBJ2-5
D: NA
length: 15
CDR3: CASSLYTGKSETQYF
DNA: TGTGCCAGCAGTTTATATACAGGGAAGTCGGAGACCCAGTACTTC

V: TRBV3-1/TRBV3-2
size: few
J: TRBJ1-5
D: NA
length: 17
CDR3: CASSSGPQQGNNQPQHF
DNA: TGTGCCAGCAGCTCAGGCCCCCAACAGGGTAACAATCAGCCCCAGCATTTT

V: TRBV6-1
size: medium-sized
J: TRBJ2-7
D: TRBD2
length: 15
CDR3: CASSDRLAGSYEQYF
DNA: TGTGCCAGCAGTGATCGTCTAGCGGGCTCCTACGAGCAGTACTTC

V: TRBV11-2
size: once
J: TRBJ2-7
D: NA
length: 13
CDR3: CASSSTGSGEQYF
DNA: TGTGCCAGCAGTTCGACAGGTAGCGGGGAGCAGTACTTC

V: TRBV7-6
size: NA
J: TRBJ1-5
D: NA
length: 16
CDR3: CASSLRGGSSNQPQHF
DNA: TGTGCCAGCAGCCTCCGGGGTGGGAGTAGCAATCAGCCCCAGCATTTT